Listed below are T cell receptor beta chains from one sample, sequenced in a study of shared clonotypes between healthy human individuals. The repertoire was sequenced with immunoSEQ multiplex PCR; TCRdb's copy has only in-frame clones and lacks some. The table has 300,000 to 400,000 clones, less than 85% seen once. Sequenced input: memory CD4+ T cells sorted from blood. The source is a man aged 25-45 years in good health. CDR3s include the opening cysteine and the closing phenylalanine or tryptophan. D genes are given only for firm matches. Clone size appears in some rows only: once, few, many, or a class for an expanded clone.

>TRBV11-2|TRBJ2-7|.|.
CASSLVSPGTQEQYF
TGTGCCAGCAGCTTAGTCTCCCCCGGCACCCAAGAGCAGTACTTC
>TRBV12-5|TRBJ1-5|.|.
CASAPNHGRPQHF
TGTGCTAGTGCCCCCAACCACGGGCGGCCCCAGCATTTT
>TRBV2|TRBJ2-3|.|.
CATTEYTGTDTQYF
TGTGCCACTACGGAATACACGGGCACAGATACGCAGTATTTT
>TRBV11-3|TRBJ1-1|TRBD1|.
CASSPGTGRNTEAFF
TGTGCCAGCAGCCCCGGGACAGGGAGAAACACTGAAGCTTTCTTT
>TRBV19|TRBJ1-5|TRBD1|.
CASSPGQGRGNQPQHF
TGTGCCAGTAGTCCGGGACAGGGTAGGGGAAATCAGCCCCAGCATTTT
>TRBV19|TRBJ2-7|.|.
CASSNRVRTPNPSGEQYF
TGTGCCAGTAGTAATAGGGTGCGGACCCCAAATCCTTCGGGCGAGCAGTACTTC
>TRBV5-1|TRBJ1-3|.|.
CASSGGNTIYF
TGCGCCAGCAGCGGTGGAAACACCATATATTTT
>TRBV27|TRBJ2-5|.|.
CASRGGLYQETQYF
TGTGCCAGCAGGGGCGGACTGTACCAAGAGACCCAGTACTTC
>TRBV5-6|TRBJ1-2|.|.
CASSKQGNYGYTF
TGTGCCAGCAGTAAACAGGGAAACTATGGCTACACCTTC
>TRBV27|TRBJ2-1|.|.
CASSLVAEGYNEQFF
TGTGCCAGCAGTTTAGTGGCGGAGGGCTACAATGAGCAGTTCTTC
>TRBV19|TRBJ2-7|.|few
CASSLSGDSYEQYF
TGTGCCAGTAGTCTATCAGGGGACTCCTACGAGCAGTACTTC
>TRBV6-5|TRBJ2-7|TRBD2|many
CASSYQGTSGPYEQYF
TGTGCCAGCAGTTACCAGGGGACTAGCGGGCCCTACGAGCAGTACTTC
>TRBV20-1|TRBJ2-1|.|once
CSVPDYNEQFF
TGCAGTGTCCCGGATTACAATGAGCAGTTCTTC
>TRBV10-3|TRBJ2-7|.|.
CAISGTYPGDEQYF
TGTGCCATCAGTGGGACGTACCCTGGGGACGAGCAGTACTTC
>TRBV2|TRBJ2-3|TRBD1|.
CASSGVGTGHTDTQYF
TGTGCCAGCAGTGGGGTTGGGACAGGCCACACAGATACGCAGTATTTT
>TRBV5-4|TRBJ2-5|TRBD1|.
CASSPWDRGQETQYF
TGTGCCAGCAGCCCGTGGGACAGGGGCCAAGAGACCCAGTACTTC
>TRBV11-2|TRBJ2-3|TRBD2|.
CASSLIVAGGPGDTQYF
TGTGCCAGCAGCTTAATCGTAGCGGGAGGGCCCGGGGATACGCAGTATTTT
>TRBV4-1|TRBJ2-7|.|few
CASSQSQDNSYEQYF
TGCGCCAGCAGCCAGTCTCAGGATAACTCCTACGAGCAGTACTTC
>TRBV6-5|TRBJ2-7|TRBD1|.
CASSYSRTGHYEQYF
TGTGCCAGCAGTTACTCTCGGACAGGACACTACGAGCAGTACTTC
>TRBV19|TRBJ1-3|TRBD1|.
CASSPGTAGNTIYF
TGTGCCAGTAGTCCCGGGACAGCTGGAAACACCATATATTTT
>TRBV28|TRBJ2-1|.|.
CASSLQGLRQFF
TGTGCCAGCAGCCTCCAAGGCTTGCGGCAGTTCTTC
>TRBV5-4|TRBJ2-5|TRBD2|.
CASSLALAGAETQYF
TGTGCCAGCAGCTTGGCGCTAGCGGGAGCCGAGACCCAGTACTTC